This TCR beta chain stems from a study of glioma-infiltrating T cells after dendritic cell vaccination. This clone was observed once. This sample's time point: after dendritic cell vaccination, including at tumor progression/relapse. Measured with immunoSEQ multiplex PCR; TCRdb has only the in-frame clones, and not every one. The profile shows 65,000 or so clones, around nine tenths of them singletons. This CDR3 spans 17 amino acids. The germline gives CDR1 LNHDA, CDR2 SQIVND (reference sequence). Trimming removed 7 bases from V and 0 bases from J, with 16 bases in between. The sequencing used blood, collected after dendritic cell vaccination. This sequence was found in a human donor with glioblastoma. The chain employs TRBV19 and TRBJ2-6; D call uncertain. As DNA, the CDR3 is TGTGCCAGTACCGATTTTGTCGGTGTCTCTGGGGCCAACGTCCTGACTTTC. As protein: CASTDFVGVSGANVLTF. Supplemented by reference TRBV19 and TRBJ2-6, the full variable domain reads DGGITQSPKYLFRKEGQNVTLSCEQNLNHDAMYWYRQDPGQGLRLIYYSQIVNDFQKGDIAEGYSVSREKKESFPLTVTSAQKNPTAFYLCASTDFVGVSGANVLTFGAGSRLTVL.